This T cell receptor (beta chain) was sequenced during a study of glioma-infiltrating T cells. Using RNA template, CDR3s of TCR alpha and beta were amplified with iRepertoire arm-PCR. TCRdb reprocessed the multiplex PCR reads with MiXCR, giving one entry per CDR3 protein. The sample includes about 93,000 distinct CDR3 sequences, about 40% of them seen just once. The germline CDR1 and CDR2 sequences are SQVTM and ANQGSEA. This CDR3 comprises 15 residues. V trimming: 3 bases; J trimming: 2 bases; junction bases outside the gene matches: 4. The chain combines TRBV29-1 with TRBJ2-1, with TRBD2 matching over 10 bases. This TCR was sampled from a human donor with low-grade glioma or glioblastoma, undergoing nonglioma brain surgery, or in good health (not recorded which). Sequencing was performed on glioma tissue, nonneoplastic brain tissue, or PBMCs (not recorded which). CDR3 in amino acids: CSVDYTSGTYNEQFF. The DNA for the CDR3 is TGCAGCGTTGATTATACTAGCGGGACCTACAATGAGCAGTTCTTC.